This T cell receptor (beta chain) was recorded in a study of blood T cell repertoires in COVID-19. Study in general: The United States, Italy and Spain were the sources of the acute and convalescent COVID-19 samples.

Seattle's cohort entered during active infection and was followed longitudinally. J was trimmed by 9 bases and V by 3 bases; bases with no gene match: 12. CDR3 length: 15 residues. Germline lookup yields CDR1 DFQATT and CDR2 SNEGSKA (reference sequence). The data were produced by immunoSEQ multiplex PCR, yet TCRdb's version contains in-frame clones alone and is incomplete. The sample records about 150,000 clones, approximately 85% being singletons. A few counts support this clone. This clonotype was sampled from a man in his sixties with COVID-19, enrolled during active disease. Sample: peripheral blood. V gene TRBV20-1 combines with J gene TRBJ2-1; TRBD2 agrees at 9 bases. This CDR3 is CSASMAGGLGSEQFF. Written as DNA, the CDR3 is TGCAGTGCTAGTATGGCGGGAGGGCTCGGTAGTGAGCAGTTCTTC.